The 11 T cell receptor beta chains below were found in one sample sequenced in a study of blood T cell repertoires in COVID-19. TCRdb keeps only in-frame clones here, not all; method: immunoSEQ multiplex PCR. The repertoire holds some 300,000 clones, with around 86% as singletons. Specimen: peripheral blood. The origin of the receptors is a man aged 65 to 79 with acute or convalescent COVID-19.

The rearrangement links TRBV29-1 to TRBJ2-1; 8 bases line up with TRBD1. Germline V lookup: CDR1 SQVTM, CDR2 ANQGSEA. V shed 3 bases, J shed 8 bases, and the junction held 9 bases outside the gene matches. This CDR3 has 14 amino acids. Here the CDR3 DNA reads TGCAGCGTTGAGCCCCAGGGGGCGTATTATGAGCAGTTCTTC. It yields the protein CSVEPQGAYYEQFF.

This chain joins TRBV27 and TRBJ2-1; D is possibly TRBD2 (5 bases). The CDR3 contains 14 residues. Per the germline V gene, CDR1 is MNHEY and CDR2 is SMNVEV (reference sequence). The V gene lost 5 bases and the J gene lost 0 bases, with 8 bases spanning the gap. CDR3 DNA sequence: TGTGCCAGCAGTAGAGGGAGCTCCTACAATGAGCAGTTCTTC. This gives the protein CASSRGSSYNEQFF.

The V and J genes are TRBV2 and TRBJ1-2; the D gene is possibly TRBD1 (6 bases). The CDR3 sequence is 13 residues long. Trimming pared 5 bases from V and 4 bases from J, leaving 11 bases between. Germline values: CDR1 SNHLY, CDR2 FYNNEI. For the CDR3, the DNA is TGTGCCAGCAGTCTTGGACAGCCCTATGGCTACACCTTC. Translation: CASSLGQPYGYTF.

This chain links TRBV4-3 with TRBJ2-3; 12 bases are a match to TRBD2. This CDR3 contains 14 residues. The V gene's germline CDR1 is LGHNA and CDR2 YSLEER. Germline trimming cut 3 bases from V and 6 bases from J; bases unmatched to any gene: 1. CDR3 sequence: CASSQGLAGDTQYF. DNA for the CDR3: TGCGCCAGCAGCCAGGGACTAGCGGGCGATACGCAGTATTTT.

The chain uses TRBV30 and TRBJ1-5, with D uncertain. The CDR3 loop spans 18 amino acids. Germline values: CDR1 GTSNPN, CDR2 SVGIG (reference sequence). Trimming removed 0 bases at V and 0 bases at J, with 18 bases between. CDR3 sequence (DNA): TGTGCCTGGAGTGTACGGGGATCAAGACTCGGTAGCAATCAGCCCCAGCATTTT. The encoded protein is CAWSVRGSRLGSNQPQHF.

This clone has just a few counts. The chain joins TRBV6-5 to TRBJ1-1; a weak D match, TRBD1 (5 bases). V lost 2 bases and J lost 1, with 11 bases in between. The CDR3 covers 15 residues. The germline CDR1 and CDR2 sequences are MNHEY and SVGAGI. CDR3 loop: CASSYPGGGNTEAFF. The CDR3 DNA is TGTGCCAGCAGTTACCCGGGCGGGGGGAACACTGAAGCTTTCTTT.

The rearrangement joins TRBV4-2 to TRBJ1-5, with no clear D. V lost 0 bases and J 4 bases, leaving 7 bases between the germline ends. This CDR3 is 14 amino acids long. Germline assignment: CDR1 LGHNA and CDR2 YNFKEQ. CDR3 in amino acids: CASSQEAENQPQHF. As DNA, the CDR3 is TGTGCCAGCAGCCAAGAAGCTGAGAATCAGCCCCAGCATTTT.

The CDR3 loop is CASTRQGLGNSPLHF. The CDR3 nucleotides are TGTGCCAGCACTCGACAGGGGTTGGGTAATTCACCCCTCCACTTT. This chain uses TRBV27 with TRBJ1-6, with 8 bases fitting TRBD1. CDR1 MNHEY and CDR2 SMNVEV come from the germline V gene (reference sequence). V lost 7 bases and J lost 6; bases outside the gene matches: 8. The CDR3 sequence is 15 residues long.

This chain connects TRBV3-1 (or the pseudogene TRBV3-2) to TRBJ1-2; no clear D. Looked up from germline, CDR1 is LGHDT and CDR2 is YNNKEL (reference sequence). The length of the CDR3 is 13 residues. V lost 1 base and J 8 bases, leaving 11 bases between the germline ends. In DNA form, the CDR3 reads TGTGCCAGCAGCCAAGTAGTTTACCTGGGCTACACCTTC. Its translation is CASSQVVYLGYTF.

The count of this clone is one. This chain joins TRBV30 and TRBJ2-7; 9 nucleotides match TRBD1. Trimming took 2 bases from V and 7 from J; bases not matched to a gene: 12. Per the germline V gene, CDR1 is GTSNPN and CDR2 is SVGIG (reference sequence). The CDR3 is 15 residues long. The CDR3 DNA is TGTGCCTGGAGTCTACCCGGGACAGGGTTATGGGAGCAGTACTTC. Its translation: CAWSLPGTGLWEQYF.

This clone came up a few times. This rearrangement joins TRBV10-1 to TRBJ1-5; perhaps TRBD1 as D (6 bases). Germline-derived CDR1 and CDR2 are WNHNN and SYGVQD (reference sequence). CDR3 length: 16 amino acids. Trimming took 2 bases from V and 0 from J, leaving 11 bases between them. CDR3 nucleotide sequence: TGCGCCAGCAGTGAGCCCAGGGGTTATAGCAATCAGCCCCAGCATTTT. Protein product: CASSEPRGYSNQPQHF.